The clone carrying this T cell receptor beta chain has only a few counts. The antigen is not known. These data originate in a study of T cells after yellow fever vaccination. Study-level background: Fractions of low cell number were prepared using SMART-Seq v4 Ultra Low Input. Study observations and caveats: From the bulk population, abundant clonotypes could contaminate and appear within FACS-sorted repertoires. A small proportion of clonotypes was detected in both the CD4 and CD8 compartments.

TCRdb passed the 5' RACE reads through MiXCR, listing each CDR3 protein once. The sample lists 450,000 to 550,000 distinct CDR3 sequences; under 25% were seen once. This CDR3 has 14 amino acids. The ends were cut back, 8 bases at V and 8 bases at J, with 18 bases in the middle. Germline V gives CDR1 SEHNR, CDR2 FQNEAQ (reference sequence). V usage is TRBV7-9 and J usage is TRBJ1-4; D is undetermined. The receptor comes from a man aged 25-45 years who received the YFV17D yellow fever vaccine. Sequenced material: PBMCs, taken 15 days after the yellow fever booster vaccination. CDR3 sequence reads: CASGQPNRREKLFF. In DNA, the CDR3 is TGTGCCAGCGGCCAACCCAACCGGAGGGAAAAACTGTTTTTT. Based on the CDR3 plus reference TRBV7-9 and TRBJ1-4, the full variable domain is DTGVSQNPRHKITKRGQNVTFRCDPISEHNRLYWYRQTLGQGPEFLTYFQNEAQLEKSRLLSDRFSAERPKGSFSTLEIQRTEQGDSAMYLCASGQPNRREKLFFGSGTQLSVL.